The clone carrying this T cell receptor beta chain was detected only a few times. CDR1 and CDR2 (germline): MNHNS, SASEGT. J was trimmed by 3 bases and V by 5 bases; bases with no gene match: 8. The CDR3 is made up of 15 amino acids. Donors uniformly comprised healthy Caucasians. This sample is drawn from a study of identical twins. Template switching introduced a universal primer site, and the cDNA bore unique molecular identifiers. TCRdb fed the 5' RACE reads into MiXCR, producing one record per CDR3 protein. The top ten hold 2.1% of the sample, which has fewer than 350,000 distinct CDR3 sequences, less than 9% seen once. These data are also associated with another study on yellow fever vaccine responses in identical twins.

The V gene is TRBV6-1, the J gene TRBJ1-2, with 8 bases matching TRBD1. Sequencing was carried out using memory (CD45RO+) T cells sorted from blood. This sequence originates from a woman aged 18-29 years in good health. As DNA, the CDR3 is TGTGCCAGCAGTAGCCAGGACAGGGCCCACTATGGCTACACCTTC. This encodes CASSSQDRAHYGYTF.